The 27 T cell receptor beta chains in this list originate from one sample, sequenced in a study of blood T cell repertoires in COVID-19. Assay used: immunoSEQ multiplex PCR; TCRdb lists only in-frame clones, some missing. The sample carries some 140,000 clones, around four fifths recorded once. The sequencing input was PBMCs or T cells enriched from blood (not recorded which). The receptors shown here come from a man in his forties with acute COVID-19.

V and J are TRBV10-3 and TRBJ1-6; 8 bases line up with TRBD1. Trimming removed 3 bases from V and 2 bases from J; junction bases left unmatched: 3. The V gene's germline CDR1 is ENHRY and CDR2 SYGVKD. CDR3 length: 16 amino acids. The CDR3 coding sequence is TGTGCCATCAGTGACCCGGACAGGGCCTATAATTCACCCCTCCACTTT. Translating it yields CAISDPDRAYNSPLHF.

The chain combines TRBV19 with TRBJ1-4, with a tentative D call TRBD1 (5 bases). The length of the CDR3 is 15 residues. CDR1 LNHDA and CDR2 SQIVND come from the germline V gene (reference sequence). The V end was cut by 6 bases, the J end by 7 bases, with 18 bases between. The CDR3 loop is CASRGGGKAGEKLFF. The CDR3 DNA is TGTGCCAGTAGGGGCGGGGGAAAGGCCGGTGAAAAACTGTTTTTT.

V is TRBV28 and J is TRBJ1-1; D gene unclear. The length of the CDR3 is 16 residues. Germline-derived CDR1 and CDR2 are MDHEN and SYDVKM. V lost 7 bases, J lost 4 bases, and 22 bases lay in between. Here the CDR3 reads CASIPILIRVATEAFF. CDR3 DNA sequence: TGTGCCAGCATCCCAATTCTCATACGGGTGGCCACTGAAGCTTTCTTT.

The chain joins TRBV11-2 to TRBJ1-5; D possibly corresponds to TRBD1 (6 bases). Germline CDR1 SGHAT, CDR2 FQNNGV. The V end was cut by 5 bases, the J end by 4 bases, with 15 bases between. The CDR3 consists of 15 residues. CDR3 nucleotide sequence: TGTGCCAGCAGCCAGGGGTGGGGGCAGAATCAGCCCCAGCATTTT. It specifies CASSQGWGQNQPQHF.

This chain links TRBV3-1 (or the pseudogene TRBV3-2) with TRBJ2-1; a possible D gene is TRBD2 (5 bases). The CDR3 consists of 15 residues. Germline assignment: CDR1 LGHDT and CDR2 YNNKEL (reference sequence). Between the trimmed V and J ends, which lost 4 bases and 0 bases, there was a span of 10 bases. DNA for the CDR3: TGTGCCAGCAGCCCGACTACAAGCTCCTACAATGAGCAGTTCTTC. Its protein is CASSPTTSSYNEQFF.

The rearrangement links TRBV19 to TRBJ2-7; weak D call: TRBD2 (6 bases). Germline CDR1 LNHDA, CDR2 SQIVND (reference sequence). V lost 6 bases and J lost 0, with 15 bases in between. This CDR3 is built from 15 residues. DNA for the CDR3: TGTGCCAGTAGGGGGGGACTCCCGAGCTCCTACGAGCAGTACTTC. Translating gives CASRGGLPSSYEQYF.

V is TRBV5-1 and J is TRBJ1-1; TRBD1 is a possible D gene (6 bases). Trimming left V 1 base short and J 7 bases short, with 11 bases between. The CDR3 is made up of 13 amino acids. The germline gives CDR1 SGHRS, CDR2 YFSETQ. CDR3 sequence reads: CASSLTGSNEAFF. Here the CDR3 DNA reads TGCGCCAGCAGCTTGACAGGGAGCAATGAAGCTTTCTTT.

The chain uses TRBV6-5 and TRBJ2-5; D perhaps matches TRBD1 (5 bases). This CDR3 comprises 13 residues. The germline V gene has CDR1 MNHEY and CDR2 SVGAGI. Trimming stripped 8 bases from V and 4 bases from J, with 14 bases between. The CDR3: CASATRARETQYF. Written as DNA, the CDR3 is TGTGCCAGCGCCACCAGGGCAAGAGAGACCCAGTACTTC.

The V and J genes are TRBV5-1 and TRBJ2-7; 7 nucleotides align to TRBD1. CDR1 is SGHRS and CDR2 is YFSETQ in the germline V gene. This CDR3 comprises 15 residues. Unmatched junction bases numbered 6, after V lost 2 bases and J lost 1 base. The CDR3 DNA reads as TGCGCCAGCAGCTTAACGACAGGGACATCCTACGAGCAGTACTTC. Amino acid sequence: CASSLTTGTSYEQYF.

This clone was counted between two and nine times. This chain uses TRBV6-5 with TRBJ2-7; weak D call: TRBD1 (5 bases). The CDR3 totals 15 residues. V shed 5 bases and J shed 0 bases, with 14 bases lying between them. CDR1 and CDR2 (germline): MNHEY, SVGAGI. In DNA form, the CDR3 reads TGTGCCAGCAGTCTCAAGGACACCTTCTCCTACGAGCAGTACTTC. Its protein product is CASSLKDTFSYEQYF.

This clone has just one count. The chain combines TRBV29-1 with TRBJ2-1; D unresolved. Trimming took off 1 base at V and 8 bases at J, with 18 bases between the two ends. The CDR3 totals 15 residues. Germline V CDR1 and CDR2: SQVTM, ANQGSEA. The CDR3 loop is CSVEALHRGGDEQFF. CDR3 bases: TGCAGCGTTGAAGCCTTGCATAGAGGTGGCGATGAGCAGTTCTTC.

The chain employs TRBV3-1 (or the pseudogene TRBV3-2) and TRBJ1-1, with D unclear. V lost 1 base to trimming and J lost 0 bases, with 9 bases between them. Germline-derived CDR1 and CDR2 are LGHDT and YNNKEL (reference sequence). CDR3 size: 15 residues. CDR3 nucleotide sequence: TGTGCCAGCAGCCAAGTCGGTGGGCTGAACACTGAAGCTTTCTTT. Translation gives CASSQVGGLNTEAFF.

The rearrangement links TRBV10-2 to TRBJ1-5; D gene ambiguous. The germline gives CDR1 WSHSY, CDR2 SAAADI. V was clipped by 0 bases and J by 2 bases, with 5 bases between them. The CDR3 is 14 amino acids. The CDR3 bases are TGCGCCAGCAGTGAGTCGACTGGCAATCAGCCCCAGCATTTT. This codes for CASSESTGNQPQHF.

This clone was counted between two and nine times. The rearrangement joins TRBV7-2 to TRBJ1-3, with D perhaps TRBD1 (5 bases). Trimming stripped 4 bases from V and 4 bases from J, with 11 bases between. Germline lookup yields CDR1 SGHTA and CDR2 FQGNSA. There are 14 residues in the CDR3. The CDR3 reads CASSSGSGGNTIYF. CDR3 nucleotides: TGTGCCAGCAGCTCCGGGTCAGGGGGAAACACCATATATTTT.

This chain uses TRBV2 with TRBJ2-1; 8 bases match TRBD2. Germline CDR1 reads SNHLY; CDR2 reads FYNNEI. The CDR3 has 21 amino acids. After removal of 4 bases from V and 0 bases from J, the junction contained 20 bases not matched to a gene. As DNA, the CDR3 is TGTGCCAGCAGTGCACAGCCCGGGACTAGAATCGGTCCTAGCTCCTACAATGAGCAGTTCTTC. It codes for CASSAQPGTRIGPSSYNEQFF.

The gene calls are TRBV27 and TRBJ2-7; 7 nucleotides align to TRBD2. CDR3 size: 14 residues. V lost 7 bases to trimming and J lost 4 bases; unmatched junction nucleotides: 10. CDR1 is MNHEY and CDR2 is SMNVEV in the germline V gene (reference sequence). CDR3 residues: CASTSWEGGYEQYF. The CDR3 coding sequence is TGTGCCAGCACCTCGTGGGAGGGCGGGTACGAGCAGTACTTC.

V is TRBV29-1 and J is TRBJ2-6; D unresolved. The V gene's germline CDR1 is SQVTM and CDR2 ANQGSEA. The CDR3 loop spans 15 amino acids. V lost 3 bases and J lost 0, with 9 bases in between. The CDR3 DNA follows: TGCAGCGTTGAGCGATCAGGCTCTGGGGCCAACGTCCTGACTTTC. Amino acids: CSVERSGSGANVLTF. Filled out from reference TRBV29-1 and TRBJ2-6, the complete variable domain reads SAVISQKPSRDICQRGTSLTIQCQVDSQVTMMFWYRQQPGQSLTLIATANQGSEATYESGFVIDKFPISRPNLTFSTLTVSNMSPEDSSIYLCSVERSGSGANVLTFGAGSRLTVL.

A single count supports this clone. CDR3 protein: CASSPPNPSWGGNTEAFF. CDR3 coding DNA: TGTGCCAGCTCACCACCCAATCCGTCTTGGGGCGGGAACACTGAAGCTTTCTTT. V usage is TRBV18 and J usage is TRBJ1-1, with a possible D match to TRBD1 (5 bases). The V end was cut by 0 bases, the J end by 1 base, with 18 bases between. CDR1 KGHSH and CDR2 LQKENI come from the germline V gene. This CDR3 contains 18 residues.

The V and J genes are TRBV7-9 and TRBJ2-7; 8 bases are shared with TRBD1. CDR1 SEHNR and CDR2 FQNEAQ come from the germline V gene (reference sequence). The CDR3 covers 14 residues. The J segment lost 5 bases and the V segment lost 1 base, leaving 4 bases of the junction unmatched. The DNA for the CDR3 is TGTGCCAGCAGCTTAGGGACAGGGAGCGACGAGCAGTACTTC. Translation: CASSLGTGSDEQYF.

J is TRBJ1-5 and V is TRBV7-3; 7 nucleotides line up with TRBD1. The V and J ends lost 0 bases and 5 bases, in that order; junction bases with no gene match: 16. The CDR3 has 19 residues. Per the germline V gene, CDR1 is SGHTA and CDR2 is FQGTGA. CDR3 region: CASSLTSGGRDRVHQPQHF. The CDR3 bases are TGTGCCAGCAGCTTAACGTCAGGCGGTCGAGACAGGGTCCATCAGCCCCAGCATTTT.

The chain carries TRBV21-1 and TRBJ2-7; TRBD2 was called by the table and not checked on the DNA. TRBV21-1 is flagged as a pseudogene. The CDR3 runs 18 residues. CDR3: CASSKVREVRALAYEQYF. The DNA of the CDR3 is TGTGCCAGCAGCAAAGTGAGGGAAGTCCGGGCCCTCGCCTACGAGCAGTACTTC.

J is TRBJ2-7 and V is TRBV6-1; 9 nucleotides agree with TRBD1. The V segment lost 3 bases and the J segment 0 bases; nucleotides outside the gene matches: 18. Germline loops: CDR1 MNHNS, CDR2 SASEGT. The CDR3 totals 20 residues. The CDR3 nucleotides read TGTGCCAGCAGTGAGGCCACCGGGACAGGGTTTTCTAAGAGCTCCTACGAGCAGTACTTC. Residues: CASSEATGTGFSKSSYEQYF.

The rearrangement links TRBV3-1 (or the pseudogene TRBV3-2) to TRBJ2-2; tentative D call: TRBD1 (5 bases). This CDR3 is 16 amino acids long. V lost 2 bases to trimming and J lost 5 bases, with 15 bases between them. CDR1 is LGHDT, CDR2 YNNKEL, per germline (reference sequence). The CDR3 DNA sequence: TGTGCCAGCAGCCAAAGTGGCCAGGGAAAGACCGGGGAGCTGTTTTTT. Its protein product is CASSQSGQGKTGELFF.

This chain uses TRBV6-5 with TRBJ2-1, with D perhaps matching TRBD2 (7 bases). Trimming stripped 2 bases from V and 2 bases from J, with 13 bases between. The CDR3 loop spans 16 amino acids. Germline-derived CDR1 and CDR2 are MNHEY and SVGAGI. CDR3 sequence reads: CASSYNRGAAYNEQFF. CDR3 DNA sequence: TGTGCCAGCAGTTACAATCGGGGGGCGGCCTACAATGAGCAGTTCTTC.

This chain joins TRBV13 and TRBJ2-4; 7 bases are shared with TRBD1. CDR3 size: 13 residues. Germline CDR1 and CDR2: PRHDT and FYEKMQ (reference sequence). The V gene end was trimmed by 7 bases and the J gene end by 6 bases; junction bases not matched to a gene: 6. For the CDR3, the DNA is TGTGCCAGCATTCGACAGGGCGGAAACATTCAGTACTTC. This encodes CASIRQGGNIQYF. Drawing the rest from reference TRBV13 and TRBJ2-4, the complete variable domain is AAGVIQSPRHLIKEKRETATLKCYPIPRHDTVYWYQQGPGQDPQFLISFYEKMQSDKGSIPDRFSAQQFSDYHSELNMSSLELGDSALYFCASIRQGGNIQYFGAGTRLSVL.

V is TRBV28 and J is TRBJ2-2, with D perhaps matching TRBD2 (5 bases). The CDR3 sequence is 14 residues long. V shed 2 bases and J shed 6 bases, with 10 bases lying between them. Germline CDR1 MDHEN, CDR2 SYDVKM. The CDR3 coding sequence is TGTGCCAGCAGTTTACCAATGGAGGCCGGGGAGCTGTTTTTT. Its protein product is CASSLPMEAGELFF.

The V gene is TRBV18, the J gene TRBJ1-6, with TRBD1 as a possible D gene (6 bases). Looked up from germline, CDR1 is KGHSH and CDR2 is LQKENI. V gave up 1 base and J gave up 9 bases, with 10 bases separating them. This CDR3 has 14 residues. For the CDR3, the DNA is TGTGCCAGCTCACCACAGGGGGAAGGTTCACCCCTCCACTTT. This gives the protein CASSPQGEGSPLHF.